Below, 28 T cell receptor beta chains from the same sample are listed, as sequenced in a study of T cell repertoires in cytomegalovirus infection. Antigen specificity for these receptors is unknown. TCRdb re-called the reads through MiXCR, storing one row per CDR3 protein. The sample has more than 250,000 distinct CDR3 sequences, roughly 25% seen once. The sample here was cultured PBMCs, taken from culture after CMV antigen stimulation. Receptors were obtained from a human donor in good health (CMV status not recorded). Some clones in this sample may be carry-over from other donors' samples.

This clonotype has at least ten counts. The rearrangement links TRBV6-2 or TRBV6-3 to TRBJ1-1, with D maybe TRBD1 (5 bases). V was pared by 4 bases and J by 5 bases, with 14 bases between. CDR1 and CDR2 from the germline V gene are MNHEY and SVGEGT. The length of the CDR3 is 14 residues. The CDR3 DNA sequence: TGTGCCAGCAGTTCAAGGGCCGGGGGGACTGAAGCTTTCTTT. It translates to CASSSRAGGTEAFF.

V gene TRBV27 combines with J gene TRBJ1-6; TRBD1 might be the D (6 bases). This CDR3 has 14 amino acids. The germline gives CDR1 MNHEY, CDR2 SMNVEV (reference sequence). V lost 4 bases and J lost 6, with 10 bases in between. The CDR3 coding sequence is TGTGCCAGCAGTTGGGGACAAAGTAATTCACCCCTCCACTTT. Protein sequence: CASSWGQSNSPLHF.

This chain joins TRBV12-3 or TRBV12-4 and TRBJ2-5; 10 nucleotides line up with TRBD2. Trimming removed 5 bases from V and 3 bases from J; junction bases left unmatched: 3. This CDR3 is built from 14 residues. CDR3 bases: TGTGCCAGCAGTACGCTAGCGGGAGAAGAGACCCAGTACTTC. Amino acids: CASSTLAGEETQYF.

This chain uses TRBV20-1 with TRBJ2-7; D is possibly TRBD1 (5 bases). The CDR3 sequence is 13 residues long. The germline V gene has CDR1 DFQATT and CDR2 SNEGSKA (reference sequence). V was clipped by 1 base and J by 0 bases, with 7 bases between them. The CDR3 protein is CSARGQSSYEQYF. CDR3 nucleotides: TGCAGTGCTAGAGGACAGAGCTCCTACGAGCAGTACTTC.

This clonotype was observed once. The chain recombines TRBV5-1 with TRBJ1-1; D remains unclear. Trimming pared 2 bases from V and 0 bases from J, leaving 8 bases between. The length of the CDR3 is 14 residues. Germline V gene lookup returns CDR1 SGHRS and CDR2 YFSETQ. DNA for the CDR3: TGCGCCAGCAGCTTTTCCGATATGAACACTGAAGCTTTCTTT. It encodes CASSFSDMNTEAFF.

This CDR3 is CASSPQTSYQETQYF. The CDR3 bases are TGTGCCAGCAGCCCACAGACATCGTACCAAGAGACCCAGTACTTC. This chain uses TRBV7-9 with TRBJ2-5; D is ambiguous. The germline V and J ends were trimmed by 5 bases and 0 bases, with 13 bases remaining between them. The germline gives CDR1 SEHNR, CDR2 FQNEAQ (reference sequence). CDR3 length: 15 amino acids.

This clonotype was recorded a few times. The gene calls are TRBV6-2 or TRBV6-3 and TRBJ2-3; the D gene is possibly TRBD2 (5 bases). The germline V and J ends were trimmed by 2 bases and 0 bases, with 15 bases remaining between them. Per the germline V gene, CDR1 is MNHEY and CDR2 is SVGEGT. The CDR3 consists of 17 residues. The CDR3 protein is CASSYRRRVGSTDTQYF. For the CDR3, the DNA is TGTGCCAGCAGTTACCGGCGGCGGGTAGGAAGCACAGATACGCAGTATTTT.

This clonotype was detected a few times. The gene calls are TRBV4-1 and TRBJ2-7; 9 bases agree with TRBD2. The germline V gene has CDR1 MGHRA and CDR2 YSYEKL. Trimming cost V 7 bases and J 6 bases; bases outside gene matches: 10. This CDR3 region has 14 residues. The CDR3 spells CASKGSGRSGEQYF. In DNA, the CDR3 is TGCGCCAGCAAAGGTAGCGGGAGATCGGGCGAGCAGTACTTC.

The chain combines TRBV20-1 with TRBJ2-1; tentatively, D is TRBD2 (6 bases). The germline V gene encodes CDR1 DFQATT and CDR2 SNEGSKA (reference sequence). V lost 6 bases and J lost 7, with 22 bases in between. The CDR3 covers 15 residues. The DNA for the CDR3 is TGCAGTGCCCCCTCTCCCGGGAGATTGGGGAATGAGCAGTTCTTC. It translates to CSAPSPGRLGNEQFF.

The rearrangement links TRBV6-6 to TRBJ2-1, with unresolved D. The V end lost 4 bases, the J end lost 2 bases, and 15 bases lay between the germline ends. This CDR3 has 16 amino acids. Per the germline V gene, CDR1 is MNHNY and CDR2 is SVGAGI (reference sequence). CDR3 DNA sequence: TGTGCCAGCAGTTCTAAGACCCTAAGTCCCTACAATGAGCAGTTCTTC. Amino acids: CASSSKTLSPYNEQFF.

This clonotype was found a few times. The chain employs TRBV6-2 or TRBV6-3 and TRBJ1-2; D not certain. V lost 2 bases and J 7 bases, leaving 11 bases between the germline ends. CDR3 length: 13 amino acids. Per the germline V gene, CDR1 is MNHEY and CDR2 is SVGEGT. CDR3 DNA sequence: TGTGCCAGCAGTTACGACAAAGGTGGTGGCTACACCTTC. This gives the protein CASSYDKGGGYTF.

The chain recombines TRBV12-5 with TRBJ2-5; D tentatively reads TRBD1 or TRBD2 (6 bases each). V lost 0 bases, J lost 5 bases, and 13 bases lay in between. The germline V gene has CDR1 LGHNT and CDR2 FRNRAP. The CDR3 extends over 15 amino acids. The DNA of the CDR3 is TGTGCTAGTGGTTTGGTACGTTTGGGGGGCGAGACCCAGTACTTC. Amino acids: CASGLVRLGGETQYF.

The rearrangement joins TRBV18 to TRBJ2-5; 7 bases are a match to TRBD2. CDR1 is KGHSH, CDR2 LQKENI, per germline. With 3 bases clipped from V and 5 bases from J, the junction kept 9 bases outside the gene matches. The CDR3 extends over 15 amino acids. CDR3 region: CASSPPGGKGETQYF. CDR3 nucleotides: TGTGCCAGCTCACCGCCCGGGGGGAAAGGGGAGACCCAGTACTTC.

The sample holds a few counts of this clonotype. The CDR3 region has the DNA TGTGCCAGCGACTCAAATGGCTACACCTTC. Translated, it gives CASDSNGYTF. The chain couples TRBV27 to TRBJ1-2; D is unclear. CDR3 size: 10 residues. Trimming took 8 bases from V and 6 from J, leaving 7 bases between them. From germline, CDR1 is MNHEY and CDR2 SMNVEV (reference sequence).

V and J are TRBV19 and TRBJ1-2; no clear D. Trimming shortened V by 3 bases and J by 1 base, and 9 bases separated the two germline ends. There are 14 residues in the CDR3. Germline V gene data show CDR1 as LNHDA and CDR2 as SQIVND (reference sequence). The CDR3 spells CASSISRFNYGYTF. CDR3 bases: TGTGCCAGTAGTATTTCCCGGTTTAACTATGGCTACACCTTC.

This clonotype was seen ten or more times. The V and J genes are TRBV7-2 and TRBJ2-3; 10 bases fit TRBD1. This CDR3 spans 14 amino acids. Germline V gives CDR1 SGHTA, CDR2 FQGNSA. With V trimmed by 5 bases and J by 5 bases, 4 bases remained unmatched. The chain's CDR3 is CASSATGGEDTQYF. DNA for the CDR3: TGTGCCAGCAGCGCGACAGGGGGCGAAGATACGCAGTATTTT.

This clonotype was observed a handful of times. The rearrangement joins TRBV14 to TRBJ2-5, with TRBD2 matching over 7 bases. V dropped 3 bases and J dropped 1; count of bases not matched to a gene: 11. CDR1 is SGHDN and CDR2 is FVKESK in the germline V gene. The CDR3 spans 17 residues. The CDR3 DNA reads as TGTGCCAGCAGCCACCCCAAGGAATGGGAGGGCCAAGAGACCCAGTACTTC. Its protein is CASSHPKEWEGQETQYF.

The rearrangement joins TRBV6-5 to TRBJ2-7, with 10 bases lining up with TRBD2. Germline V CDR1 and CDR2: MNHEY, SVGAGI. The CDR3 is made up of 16 amino acids. With 6 bases clipped from V and 1 base from J, the junction kept 9 bases outside the gene matches. The CDR3 region has the DNA TGTGCCAGCAGAATTGGACTAGCGGCACCTTCCTACGAGCAGTACTTC. Protein: CASRIGLAAPSYEQYF.

The sample holds many counts of this clonotype. The rearrangement joins TRBV29-1 to TRBJ1-1, with a tentative D call TRBD1 (6 bases). The CDR3 has 13 residues. V was shortened by 6 bases and J by 3 bases, with 14 bases between the two germline ends. Germline V gene data show CDR1 as SQVTM and CDR2 as ANQGSEA. The DNA for the CDR3 is TGCAGCGTGGAGGGGGTTCGGGACACTGAAGCTTTCTTT. Translated, it gives CSVEGVRDTEAFF.

This rearrangement joins TRBV20-1 to TRBJ2-7; 11 nucleotides agree with TRBD1. With 5 bases clipped from V and 7 bases from J, the junction kept 7 bases outside the gene matches. This CDR3 contains 13 residues. Germline V gene data show CDR1 as DFQATT and CDR2 as SNEGSKA (reference sequence). The CDR3 DNA sequence: TGCAGTGCTTTTGGACAGGGGGCGTGGGAGCAGTACTTC. Amino acids: CSAFGQGAWEQYF.

The chain uses TRBV4-3 and TRBJ2-7, with 8 bases that match TRBD2. The CDR3 length is 14 residues. V was pared by 1 base and J by 2 bases, with 1 base of the junction left unmatched. Germline V gives CDR1 LGHNA, CDR2 YSLEER. CDR3 sequence reads: CASSQGRGAYEQYF. The CDR3 DNA is TGCGCCAGCAGCCAAGGGCGGGGGGCCTACGAGCAGTACTTC.

The chain links TRBV6-2 or TRBV6-3 to TRBJ2-1; D is perhaps TRBD2 (6 bases). Germline V gene sequence: CDR1 MNHEY, CDR2 SVGEGT. The CDR3 loop spans 15 amino acids. V lost 6 bases to trimming and J lost 0 bases, with 12 bases between them. CDR3 protein: CASRWRVSSYNEQFF. In DNA form, the CDR3 reads TGTGCCAGCAGGTGGAGGGTGAGCTCCTACAATGAGCAGTTCTTC.

The chain is built from TRBV24-1 and TRBJ2-5, with TRBD1 matching 7 bases. Trimming removed 5 bases from V and 2 bases from J; junction bases left unmatched: 19. CDR1 is KGHDR and CDR2 is SFDVKD in the germline V gene. This CDR3 region has 19 residues. CDR3 residues: CATSAPGQMVSFGQETQYF. The CDR3 bases are TGTGCCACCAGTGCCCCGGGACAGATGGTGTCCTTCGGACAAGAGACCCAGTACTTC.

This clonotype has just a few counts. The rearrangement uses TRBV12-3 or TRBV12-4 and TRBJ2-5; TRBD2 matches at 7 bases. Trimming at V came to 5 bases and at J to 5 bases, leaving 5 bases not matched to a gene. The CDR3 loop spans 13 amino acids. The chain's CDR3 is CASSNWGGETQYF. The DNA of the CDR3 is TGTGCCAGCAGTAATTGGGGAGGGGAGACCCAGTACTTC.

This clonotype was seen a few times. The chain couples TRBV10-3 to TRBJ1-1; D is unresolved. V lost 3 bases and J 1 base, leaving 9 bases between the germline ends. Germline V gene sequence: CDR1 ENHRY, CDR2 SYGVKD. This CDR3 contains 14 residues. The CDR3 nucleotides are TGTGCCATCAGTGAAGCTTTCCGGAACACTGAAGCTTTCTTT. Translation: CAISEAFRNTEAFF.

A word on this clonotype: The junction departs from the called germline gene at one end, perhaps through a read error. The CDR3 reads CASSLIGPGTTENEKLLF. The CDR3 coding sequence is TGTGCCAGCAGTTTAATTGGGCCAGGAACAACCGAAAATGAAAAACTGTTGTTT. V is TRBV28 and J is TRBJ1-4, with D unresolved. The CDR3 consists of 18 residues. Germline lookup yields CDR1 MDHEN and CDR2 SYDVKM.

The chain is built from TRBV14 and TRBJ2-5; 7 nucleotides match TRBD1. This CDR3 is built from 14 residues. Germline V CDR1 and CDR2: SGHDN, FVKESK. Trimming at V came to 4 bases and at J to 2 bases, leaving 4 bases not matched to a gene. CDR3 sequence reads: CASSPRGQQETQYF. The DNA for the CDR3 is TGTGCCAGCAGCCCCCGGGGACAGCAAGAGACCCAGTACTTC.

This clonotype showed up just a few times. This rearrangement joins TRBV7-9 to TRBJ2-7, with TRBD2 matching over 8 bases. Germline lookup yields CDR1 SEHNR and CDR2 FQNEAQ (reference sequence). CDR3 length: 14 amino acids. The V segment lost 5 bases and the J segment 3 bases; nucleotides outside the gene matches: 6. The CDR3 protein is CASSPPSGSYEQYF. The CDR3 DNA reads as TGTGCCAGCAGCCCGCCGAGCGGGAGCTACGAGCAGTACTTC.